This T cell receptor (beta chain) was documented in a study of blood T cell repertoires in COVID-19. Study background: Whether acute or convalescent, the COVID-19 samples came from the United States, Italy and Spain.

As handled by the study authors: For nucleated cells, counts were estimated from reference gene primer amplification. Produced via immunoSEQ multiplex PCR; TCRdb's table is partial and in-frame only. V and J calls plus clone size are reproduced from that table; the DNA served to infer D and trimming. The sample holds 75,000 to 100,000 clones, approximately 86% seen once. This CDR3 is 12 amino acids long. Germline loops: CDR1 SGHRS, CDR2 YFSETQ. V lost 4 bases, J lost 3 bases, and 8 bases lay in between. This chain links TRBV5-1 with TRBJ2-7, with D unresolved. This clonotype was obtained from a woman aged 80 or over with acute or convalescent COVID-19. The specimen sequenced was peripheral blood. CDR3 nucleotide sequence: TGCGCCAGCAGCCCGAGAGGCTACGAGCAGTACTTC. Amino acid sequence: CASSPRGYEQYF.